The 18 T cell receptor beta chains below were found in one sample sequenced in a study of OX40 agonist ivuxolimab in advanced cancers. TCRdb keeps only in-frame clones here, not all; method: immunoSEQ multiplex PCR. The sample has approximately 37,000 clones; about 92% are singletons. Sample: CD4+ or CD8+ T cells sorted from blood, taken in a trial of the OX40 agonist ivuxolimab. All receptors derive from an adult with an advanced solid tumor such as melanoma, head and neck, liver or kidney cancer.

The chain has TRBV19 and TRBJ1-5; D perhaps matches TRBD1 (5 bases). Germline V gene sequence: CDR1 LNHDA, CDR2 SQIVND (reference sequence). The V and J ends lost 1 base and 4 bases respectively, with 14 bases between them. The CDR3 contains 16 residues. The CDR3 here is CASSIVAGLENQPQHF. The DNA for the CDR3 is TGTGCCAGTAGTATAGTTGCAGGGCTTGAGAATCAGCCCCAGCATTTT.

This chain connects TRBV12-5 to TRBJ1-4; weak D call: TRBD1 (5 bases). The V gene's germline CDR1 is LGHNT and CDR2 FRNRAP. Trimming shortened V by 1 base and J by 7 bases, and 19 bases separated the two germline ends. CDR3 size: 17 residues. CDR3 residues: CASGLAQGGGRGEKLFF. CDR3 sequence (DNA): TGTGCTAGTGGTTTGGCCCAGGGTGGGGGAAGGGGTGAAAAACTGTTTTTT.

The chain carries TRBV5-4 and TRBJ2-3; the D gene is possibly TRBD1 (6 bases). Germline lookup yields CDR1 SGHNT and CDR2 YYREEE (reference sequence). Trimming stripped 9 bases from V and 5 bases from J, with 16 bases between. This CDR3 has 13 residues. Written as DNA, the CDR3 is TGTGCCACCGAAGGGGGTCCAGTAGATACGCAGTATTTT. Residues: CATEGGPVDTQYF.

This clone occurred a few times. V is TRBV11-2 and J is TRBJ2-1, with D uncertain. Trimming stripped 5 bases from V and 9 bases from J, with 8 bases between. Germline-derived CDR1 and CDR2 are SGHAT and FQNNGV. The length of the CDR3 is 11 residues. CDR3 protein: CASSPSTEQFF. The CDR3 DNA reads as TGTGCCAGCAGCCCGAGCACTGAGCAGTTCTTC.

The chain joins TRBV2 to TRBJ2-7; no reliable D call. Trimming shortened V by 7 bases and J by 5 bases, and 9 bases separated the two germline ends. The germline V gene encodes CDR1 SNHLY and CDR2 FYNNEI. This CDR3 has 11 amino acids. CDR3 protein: CASIRGDEQYF. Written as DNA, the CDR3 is TGTGCCAGCATCAGAGGAGACGAGCAGTACTTC.

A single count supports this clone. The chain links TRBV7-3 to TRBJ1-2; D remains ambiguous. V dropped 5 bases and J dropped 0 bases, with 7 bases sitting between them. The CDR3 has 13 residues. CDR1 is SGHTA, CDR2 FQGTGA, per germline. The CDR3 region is CASSRTSNYGYTF. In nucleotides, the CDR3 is TGTGCCAGCAGCCGTACCTCTAACTATGGCTACACCTTC.

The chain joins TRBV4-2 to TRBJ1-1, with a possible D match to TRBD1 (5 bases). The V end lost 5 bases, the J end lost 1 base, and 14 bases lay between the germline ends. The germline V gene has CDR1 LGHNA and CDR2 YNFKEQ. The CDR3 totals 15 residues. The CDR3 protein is CASSVGGGGNTEAFF. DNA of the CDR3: TGTGCCAGCAGCGTAGGCGGGGGGGGGAACACTGAAGCTTTCTTT.

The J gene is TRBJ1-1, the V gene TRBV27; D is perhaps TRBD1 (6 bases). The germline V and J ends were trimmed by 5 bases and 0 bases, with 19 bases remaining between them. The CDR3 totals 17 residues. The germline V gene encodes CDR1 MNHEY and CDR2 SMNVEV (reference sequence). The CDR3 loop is CASSPSIGQILNTEAFF. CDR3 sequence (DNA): TGTGCCAGCAGTCCCTCTATTGGACAGATCCTGAACACTGAAGCTTTCTTT.

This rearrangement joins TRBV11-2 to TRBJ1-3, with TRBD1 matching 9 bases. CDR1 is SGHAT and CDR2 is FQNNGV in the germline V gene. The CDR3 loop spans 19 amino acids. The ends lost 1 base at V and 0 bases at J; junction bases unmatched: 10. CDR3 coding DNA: TGTGCCAGCAGCTTAGTTTTGGGGACAGGGTCCTACTCTGGAAACACCATATATTTT. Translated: CASSLVLGTGSYSGNTIYF.

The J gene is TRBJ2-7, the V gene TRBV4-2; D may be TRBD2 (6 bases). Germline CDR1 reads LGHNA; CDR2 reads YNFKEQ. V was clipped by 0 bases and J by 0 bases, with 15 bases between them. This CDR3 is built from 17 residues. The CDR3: CASSQERALGGSYEQYF. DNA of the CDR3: TGTGCCAGCAGCCAAGAGAGAGCCCTGGGGGGCTCCTACGAGCAGTACTTC.

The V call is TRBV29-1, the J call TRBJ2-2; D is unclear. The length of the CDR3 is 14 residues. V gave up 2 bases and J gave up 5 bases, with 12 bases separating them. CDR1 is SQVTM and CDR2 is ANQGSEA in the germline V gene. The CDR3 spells CSVESPLGTGELFF. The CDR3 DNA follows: TGCAGCGTTGAATCCCCCCTGGGGACCGGGGAGCTGTTTTTT.

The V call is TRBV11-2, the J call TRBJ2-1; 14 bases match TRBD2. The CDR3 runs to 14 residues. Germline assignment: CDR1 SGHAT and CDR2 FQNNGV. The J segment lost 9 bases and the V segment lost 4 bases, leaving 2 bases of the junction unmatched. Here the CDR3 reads CASSSGTSGSEQFF. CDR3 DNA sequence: TGTGCCAGCAGCTCAGGGACTAGCGGGAGTGAGCAGTTCTTC.

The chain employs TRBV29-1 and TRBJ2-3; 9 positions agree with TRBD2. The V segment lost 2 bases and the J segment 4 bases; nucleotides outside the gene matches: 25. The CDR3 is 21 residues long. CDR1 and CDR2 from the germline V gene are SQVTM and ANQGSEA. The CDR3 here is CSVERSGALAGVAWQADTQYF. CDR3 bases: TGCAGCGTTGAAAGATCGGGAGCGTTAGCGGGAGTGGCCTGGCAGGCAGATACGCAGTATTTT.

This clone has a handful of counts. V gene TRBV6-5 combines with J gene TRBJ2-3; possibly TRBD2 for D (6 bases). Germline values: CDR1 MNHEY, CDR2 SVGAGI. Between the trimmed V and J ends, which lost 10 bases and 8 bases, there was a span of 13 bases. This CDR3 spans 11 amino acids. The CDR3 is CATSGEATQYF. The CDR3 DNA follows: TGTGCCACTTCGGGGGAGGCTACGCAGTATTTT.

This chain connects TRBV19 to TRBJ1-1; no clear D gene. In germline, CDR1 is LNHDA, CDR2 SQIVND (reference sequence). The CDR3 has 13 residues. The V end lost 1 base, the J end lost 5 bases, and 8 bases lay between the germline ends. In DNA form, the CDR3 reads TGTGCCAGTAGTATAGTCGGGGTTACTGAAGCTTTCTTT. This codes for CASSIVGVTEAFF.

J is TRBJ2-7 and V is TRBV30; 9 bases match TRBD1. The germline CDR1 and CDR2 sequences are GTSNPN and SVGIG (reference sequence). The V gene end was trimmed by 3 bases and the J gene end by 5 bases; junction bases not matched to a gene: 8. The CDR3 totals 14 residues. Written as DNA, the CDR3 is TGTGCCTGGAGCGGCGGACAGGGGCAGCACGAGCAGTACTTC. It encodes CAWSGGQGQHEQYF.

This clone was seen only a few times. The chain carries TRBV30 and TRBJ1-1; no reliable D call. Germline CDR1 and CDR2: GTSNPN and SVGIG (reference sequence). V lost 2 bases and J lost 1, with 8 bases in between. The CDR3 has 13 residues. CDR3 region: CAWSRLQNTEAFF. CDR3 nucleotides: TGTGCCTGGAGTAGGCTGCAGAACACTGAAGCTTTCTTT.

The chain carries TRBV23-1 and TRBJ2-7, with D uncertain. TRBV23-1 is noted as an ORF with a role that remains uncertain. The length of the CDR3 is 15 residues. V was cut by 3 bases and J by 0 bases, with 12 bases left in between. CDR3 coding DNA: TGCGCCAGCAGTCACCCCTCGGCAGGCTCCTACGAGCAGTACTTC. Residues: CASSHPSAGSYEQYF.